A selection of T cell receptor beta chains follows, all from one sample in a study of blood T cell repertoires in COVID-19. Method: immunoSEQ multiplex PCR; TCRdb's copy keeps in-frame clones and lacks some. The table lists tens of thousands of clones, 80% of them singletons. Sequenced material: peripheral blood. These receptors came from a woman in her 70s with acute or convalescent COVID-19. CDR3s include the opening cysteine and the closing phenylalanine or tryptophan. The order of the fields is clone size, V gene, D gene, J gene, CDR3 length, CDR3 DNA, CDR3 protein. The D gene is left open where the match is weak. Only part of the rows carry a size: once, few, many, or a class if the clone is expanded.

size: .
V: TRBV7-2
D: TRBD2
J: TRBJ2-1
length: 16
DNA: TGTGCCAGCAGCTTAACTCGGGCGGGGGGAAGTGGGGAGCAGTTCTTC
CDR3: CASSLTRAGGSGEQFF

size: .
V: TRBV2
D: .
J: TRBJ1-3
length: 11
DNA: TGTGCCAGCAGTATCGGGAACACCATATATTTT
CDR3: CASSIGNTIYF

size: .
V: TRBV25-1
D: TRBD1
J: TRBJ1-5
length: 14
DNA: TGTGCCAGCAGCGGACAGGGGCCCCATCAGCCCCAGCATTTT
CDR3: CASSGQGPHQPQHF

size: .
V: TRBV2
D: .
J: TRBJ1-1
length: 12
DNA: TGTGCCAGCAGTGACCAGCGGCGCGAAGCTTTCTTT
CDR3: CASSDQRREAFF

size: .
V: TRBV30
D: .
J: TRBJ2-5
length: 10
DNA: TGTGCCTGGAGTCGGGAGACCCAGTACTTC
CDR3: CAWSRETQYF

size: few
V: TRBV5-1
D: .
J: TRBJ2-3
length: 15
DNA: TGCGCCAGCAGCTCCATGACAGCCCGGACAGATACGCAGTATTTT
CDR3: CASSSMTARTDTQYF

size: .
V: TRBV5-4
D: .
J: TRBJ1-5
length: 15
DNA: TGTGCCAGCAGCTTGGACGGGGGGGGCAATCAGCCCCAGCATTTT
CDR3: CASSLDGGGNQPQHF

size: .
V: TRBV13
D: TRBD1
J: TRBJ2-1
length: 14
DNA: TGTGCCAGCAGCTTCCGGGACAGCCTGCATGAGCAGTTCTTC
CDR3: CASSFRDSLHEQFF

size: few
V: TRBV6-5
D: .
J: TRBJ1-2
length: 14
DNA: TGTGCCAGCAGCACCGGGGACACCTACTATGGCTACACCTTC
CDR3: CASSTGDTYYGYTF

size: .
V: TRBV27
D: .
J: TRBJ1-3
length: 17
DNA: TGTGCCAGCAGTTTAAACCCGCAGGGCTTCGCTGGAAACACCATATATTTT
CDR3: CASSLNPQGFAGNTIYF

size: .
V: TRBV9
D: TRBD1
J: TRBJ2-7
length: 14
DNA: TGTGCCAGCAGCGTAACCGGGACAGGCTACGAGCAGTACTTC
CDR3: CASSVTGTGYEQYF

size: .
V: TRBV30
D: TRBD2
J: TRBJ2-5
length: 15
DNA: TGTGCCTGGAGAACAGGGCTAGCGGGAGGCGAGACCCAGTACTTC
CDR3: CAWRTGLAGGETQYF

size: .
V: TRBV14
D: .
J: TRBJ1-6
length: 14
DNA: TGTGCCACCTCCCCCGGCAGGGAGGGTTCACCCCTCCACTTT
CDR3: CATSPGREGSPLHF